Listed here are 24 T cell receptor beta chains from one sample, sequenced in a study of identifying expanded T cells in peripheral blood. Repertoires were generated with immunoSEQ multiplex PCR, while TCRdb's copy carries only in-frame clones and drops some. This table has roughly 92,000 clones, more than 75% appearing once. What was sequenced was blood. Every receptor here comes from a person aged 18 to 70 in good health.

The chain recombines TRBV7-2 with TRBJ2-7, with 7 nucleotides matching TRBD1. The germline gives CDR1 SGHTA, CDR2 FQGNSA. J gave up 5 bases and V 3 bases, and 13 bases lay outside the gene matches. The CDR3 has 16 amino acids. The CDR3 region has the DNA TGTGCCAGCAGCTTTCTATCGGCAGGGGGTGACGACGAGCAGTACTTC. Protein: CASSFLSAGGDDEQYF.

The chain carries TRBV18 and TRBJ1-1, with D uncertain. The CDR3 is 11 amino acids. Germline V lookup: CDR1 KGHSH, CDR2 LQKENI. Trimming removed 6 bases at V and 8 bases at J, with 10 bases between. The CDR3 DNA is TGTGCCAGCTCGAGGGCCACGGAAGCTTTCTTT. This sequence encodes CASSRATEAFF.

This chain links TRBV11-2 with TRBJ2-5; 8 nucleotides line up with TRBD2. This CDR3 is 16 amino acids long. CDR1 and CDR2 from the germline V gene are SGHAT and FQNNGV. Trimming cost V 4 bases and J 5 bases; bases outside gene matches: 12. The chain's CDR3 is CASSSLLIAGWETQYF. The CDR3 coding sequence is TGTGCCAGCAGCTCTCTCTTGATAGCGGGGTGGGAGACCCAGTACTTC.

The chain carries TRBV5-1 and TRBJ1-5; the D is unclear. The CDR3 has 15 residues. V was cut by 2 bases and J by 0 bases, with 9 bases left in between. Looked up from germline, CDR1 is SGHRS and CDR2 is YFSETQ. In DNA form, the CDR3 reads TGCGCCAGCAGCTTCGCCCCGAATAGCAATCAGCCCCAGCATTTT. Translating gives CASSFAPNSNQPQHF.

V and J are TRBV7-2 and TRBJ1-3; 7 positions match TRBD1. Germline loops: CDR1 SGHTA, CDR2 FQGNSA. V trimming: 3 bases; J trimming: 2 bases; junction bases outside the gene matches: 4. The CDR3 loop spans 15 amino acids. The CDR3 DNA reads as TGTGCCAGCAGCTTTACAGGGGTGGCTGGAAACACCATATATTTT. As protein: CASSFTGVAGNTIYF.

This rearrangement joins TRBV7-8 to TRBJ2-2; D uncertain. Trimming pared 3 bases from V and 6 bases from J, leaving 11 bases between. CDR1 SGHVS and CDR2 FQNEAQ come from the germline V gene. The CDR3 contains 14 residues. In nucleotides, the CDR3 is TGTGCCAGCAGCTTGTACAGAATCTCCGGGGAGCTGTTTTTT. This sequence encodes CASSLYRISGELFF.

Concerning this clone itself: Relative to the germline gene, one junction end is altered; a read error may explain this. Written as DNA, the CDR3 is TGTGCCAGCAGCTTAGGCGCGCCGAACCACCCGGATTTT. This codes for CASSLGAPNHPDF. The chain combines TRBV11-2 with TRBJ1-3; the D is unclear. Germline V gene data show CDR1 as SGHAT and CDR2 as FQNNGV. CDR3 size: 13 residues.

The rearrangement joins TRBV7-9 to TRBJ2-1, with TRBD1 identical over 7 bases. This CDR3 has 16 amino acids. The V and J ends lost 1 base and 10 bases, in that order; junction bases with no gene match: 13. The germline gives CDR1 SEHNR, CDR2 FQNEAQ (reference sequence). The CDR3 sequence is CASSLGGTVALLEQFF. As DNA, the CDR3 is TGTGCCAGCAGCTTAGGAGGGACAGTGGCATTACTGGAGCAGTTCTTC.

This clone occurred once. This chain joins TRBV2 and TRBJ2-7; D is tentatively TRBD1 or TRBD2 (5 bases each). Germline V gene sequence: CDR1 SNHLY, CDR2 FYNNEI. Trimming shortened V by 5 bases and J by 6 bases, and 23 bases separated the two germline ends. This CDR3 comprises 16 residues. In DNA form, the CDR3 reads TGTGCCAGCAGTCTCATCTGGACACGGGACGCTTTCGAGCAGTACTTC. It encodes CASSLIWTRDAFEQYF.

The chain joins TRBV5-1 to TRBJ2-2; possibly TRBD1 or TRBD2 for D (7 bases each). The germline CDR1 and CDR2 sequences are SGHRS and YFSETQ. Trimming took 2 bases from V and 4 from J, leaving 12 bases between them. The CDR3 length is 15 residues. The CDR3 bases are TGCGCCAGCAGCTTCGGGGGGACAGCCACCGGGGAGCTGTTTTTT. Translating it yields CASSFGGTATGELFF.

V gene TRBV7-9 combines with J gene TRBJ2-1, with D tentatively TRBD2 (6 bases). V lost 5 bases and J lost 10, with 12 bases in between. Germline CDR1 is SEHNR and CDR2 is FQNEAQ (reference sequence). The CDR3 spans 12 residues. The CDR3 sequence: CASSLGTGEQFF. Here the CDR3 DNA reads TGTGCCAGCAGCCTCGGGACTGGCGAGCAGTTCTTC.

This chain joins TRBV25-1 and TRBJ1-2, with D perhaps matching TRBD1 (5 bases). Germline-derived CDR1 and CDR2 are MGHDK and SYGVNS. This CDR3 comprises 14 residues. V gave up 6 bases and J gave up 8 bases, with 19 bases separating them. CDR3 nucleotide sequence: TGTGCCAGCAGAAACCGGGACCGCAGCGAAGGCTACACCTTC. This translates into CASRNRDRSEGYTF.

This chain uses TRBV2 with TRBJ1-1, with D uncertain. The V end lost 4 bases, the J end lost 9 bases, and 15 bases lay between the germline ends. The V gene's germline CDR1 is SNHLY and CDR2 FYNNEI. This CDR3 region has 13 residues. The CDR3: CASSGRGGGQAFF. Here the CDR3 DNA reads TGTGCCAGCAGTGGTCGGGGTGGAGGCCAAGCTTTCTTT.

This chain links TRBV7-6 with TRBJ1-1; D not certain. CDR1 and CDR2 from the germline V gene are SGHVS and FNYEAQ. V was clipped by 1 base and J by 1 base, with 7 bases between them. There are 14 residues in the CDR3. In DNA form, the CDR3 reads TGTGCCAGCAGCTTAGAGGGCACGAACACTGAAGCTTTCTTT. This sequence encodes CASSLEGTNTEAFF.

This chain links TRBV10-3 with TRBJ1-2; 10 nucleotides align to TRBD1. This CDR3 has 12 residues. Germline V gene sequence: CDR1 ENHRY, CDR2 SYGVKD. The V segment lost 8 bases and the J segment 7 bases; nucleotides outside the gene matches: 4. CDR3 residues: CAIATGGSGYTF. Here the CDR3 DNA reads TGTGCCATCGCGACAGGGGGCAGTGGCTACACCTTC.

The CDR3 protein is CASSDIQASNEKLFF. In DNA form, the CDR3 reads TGTGCCAGCAGTGATATCCAGGCCTCAAATGAAAAACTGTTTTTT. The rearrangement uses TRBV25-1 and TRBJ1-4; D is unresolved. Trimming left V 3 bases short and J 5 bases short, with 13 bases between. CDR1 MGHDK and CDR2 SYGVNS come from the germline V gene. The CDR3 totals 15 residues.

The count of this clone is one. The V call is TRBV7-2, the J call TRBJ2-5; 8 bases match TRBD1. Trimming removed 5 bases from V and 2 bases from J; junction bases left unmatched: 10. The length of the CDR3 is 16 residues. The germline V gene encodes CDR1 SGHTA and CDR2 FQGNSA. CDR3 amino acids: CASSRQRQGLQETQYF. The CDR3 DNA is TGTGCCAGCAGCCGACAACGACAGGGGCTACAAGAGACCCAGTACTTC.

This sequence joins TRBV30 and TRBJ1-3; 7 bases fit TRBD1. This CDR3 contains 15 residues. Germline trimming cut 4 bases from V and 4 bases from J; bases unmatched to any gene: 10. From germline, CDR1 is GTSNPN and CDR2 SVGIG (reference sequence). CDR3 residues: CAWKQGRYGGNTIYF. DNA for the CDR3: TGTGCCTGGAAACAGGGGAGATACGGCGGAAACACCATATATTTT.

The chain recombines TRBV28 with TRBJ1-1; 10 nucleotides line up with TRBD1. V dropped 6 bases and J dropped 5; count of bases not matched to a gene: 6. The CDR3 contains 14 residues. Germline V CDR1 and CDR2: MDHEN, SYDVKM. CDR3 amino acids: CASSTGQGKTEAFF. CDR3 DNA sequence: TGTGCCAGCAGCACGGGACAGGGGAAGACTGAAGCTTTCTTT.

The table lists this clone with many counts. Additional DNA sequences in this sample encode the identical CDR3. V is TRBV6-5 and J is TRBJ1-1, with a weak D call TRBD1 (5 bases). Trimming pared 5 bases from V and 1 base from J, leaving 5 bases between. This CDR3 region has 12 residues. Germline-derived CDR1 and CDR2 are MNHEY and SVGAGI. The CDR3 DNA sequence: TGTGCCAGCAGTACAGGGAACACTGAAGCTTTCTTT. Its translation: CASSTGNTEAFF.

The V call is TRBV6-6, the J call TRBJ1-1; D is ambiguous. Germline V gene data show CDR1 as MNHNY and CDR2 as SVGAGI (reference sequence). This CDR3 is built from 13 residues. Trimming left V 5 bases short and J 0 bases short, with 7 bases between. The CDR3 DNA sequence: TGTGCCAGCAGTGTTAAGCTGAACACTGAAGCTTTCTTT. Translated, it gives CASSVKLNTEAFF.

The CDR3 DNA reads TGTGCCAGCAGCCCAAACGGGATCTATGGCTACACCTTC. It codes for CASSPNGIYGYTF. The chain is built from TRBV7-9 and TRBJ1-2; D unclear. V lost 5 bases and J 4 bases, leaving 11 bases between the germline ends. The CDR3 covers 13 residues. Germline V gene data show CDR1 as SEHNR and CDR2 as FQNEAQ (reference sequence).

In its sample, this clone was seen once. J is TRBJ2-7 and V is TRBV11-2; 9 nucleotides agree with TRBD1. The CDR3 is 15 residues long. The V gene end was trimmed by 4 bases and the J gene end by 1 base; junction bases not matched to a gene: 5. Germline CDR1 reads SGHAT; CDR2 reads FQNNGV. The CDR3 spells CASSSGTGWSYEQYF. CDR3 sequence (DNA): TGTGCCAGCAGCTCAGGGACAGGGTGGTCCTACGAGCAGTACTTC. The full variable domain, with the rest looked up from reference TRBV11-2 and TRBJ2-7, is EAGVAQSPRYKIIEKRQSVAFWCNPISGHATLYWYQQILGQGPKLLIQFQNNGVVDDSQLPKDRFSAERLKGVDSTLKIQPAKLEDSAVYLCASSSGTGWSYEQYFGPGTRLTVT.

The rearrangement links TRBV4-3 to TRBJ2-1; 11 nucleotides agree with TRBD2. The V segment lost 0 bases and the J segment 7 bases; nucleotides outside the gene matches: 5. The CDR3 is made up of 16 amino acids. From germline, CDR1 is LGHNA and CDR2 YSLEER. CDR3 sequence reads: CASSQDRLAGRNEQFF. As DNA, the CDR3 is TGCGCCAGCAGCCAAGATAGACTAGCGGGGAGGAATGAGCAGTTCTTC.